This T cell receptor (beta chain) is from a study of blood T cell repertoires in COVID-19. Study details: Researchers got acute and convalescent COVID-19 samples from the United States, Italy and Spain.

Clones were sequenced by immunoSEQ multiplex PCR, and TCRdb holds only the in-frame ones, with some missing. The repertoire includes approximately 450,000 clones, roughly nine tenths of them detected once, and over 1.5% sits in the top ten. This clone came up a few times. Individuals aged roughly 18 to 100 years were recruited from 24 US areas. Participants reported their clinical history, and cohort assignment relied on those reports. Germline V gives CDR1 SGHRS, CDR2 YFSETQ. The CDR3 contains 15 residues. Trimming took off 4 bases at V and 0 bases at J, with 12 bases between the two ends. J is TRBJ2-3 and V is TRBV5-1; D gene ambiguous. The specimen was PBMCs or T cells enriched from blood (not recorded which). The TCR sequence derives from a woman aged 18-29 years with acute COVID-19. The CDR3 nucleotides are TGCGCCAGCAGCGTAGCCGGTACTAGCACAGATACGCAGTATTTT. Translation gives CASSVAGTSTDTQYF.